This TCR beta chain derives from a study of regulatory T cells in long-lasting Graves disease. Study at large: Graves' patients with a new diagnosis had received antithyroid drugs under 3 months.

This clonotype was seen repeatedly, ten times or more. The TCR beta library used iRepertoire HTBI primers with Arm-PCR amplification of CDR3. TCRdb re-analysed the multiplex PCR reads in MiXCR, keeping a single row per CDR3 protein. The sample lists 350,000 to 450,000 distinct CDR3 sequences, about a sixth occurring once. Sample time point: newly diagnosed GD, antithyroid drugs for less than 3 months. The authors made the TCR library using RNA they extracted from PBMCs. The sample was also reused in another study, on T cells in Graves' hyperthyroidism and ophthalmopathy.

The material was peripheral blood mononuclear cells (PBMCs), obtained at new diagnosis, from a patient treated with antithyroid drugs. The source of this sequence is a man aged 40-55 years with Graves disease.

CDR3 sequence reads: CASQGVPYSPLHF. The CDR3 DNA is TGTGCCAGCCAAGGGGTGCCGTATTCACCCCTCCACTTT. The chain links TRBV2 to TRBJ1-6; the D gene is possibly TRBD1 (5 bases). CDR1 and CDR2 from the germline V gene are SNHLY and FYNNEI. The CDR3 totals 13 residues. The V end was cut by 8 bases, the J end by 8 bases, with 13 bases between.